The rows below give T cell receptor beta chains drawn from one sample of a study of blood T cell repertoires in COVID-19. The data were produced by immunoSEQ multiplex PCR, yet TCRdb's version contains in-frame clones alone and is incomplete. Among about half a million clones listed, about nine tenths were seen once. Sequenced input: PBMCs or T cells enriched from blood (not recorded which). The receptors originated from a woman aged 55-69 years who had recovered from COVID-19. The CDR3 runs from the conserved cysteine through the conserved F or W. D genes are given only for firm matches. Clone size is shown for a subset of rows, as once, few, many or a class of expanded clone.

-	TRBV6-5	10	once	TRBJ2-1	TGTGCCAGCAGCCGGGATGAGCAGTTCTTC	CASSRDEQFF
-	TRBV10-3	13	once	TRBJ1-1	TGTGCCATCAAGTCGCAGGGGAATACTGAAGCTTTCTTT	CAIKSQGNTEAFF
TRBD2	TRBV30	14	once	TRBJ2-1	TGTGCCTGGAGTGAATTTTCTAGCGGGGGGGAAAAGTTCTTC	CAWSEFSSGGEKFF
-	TRBV6-5	12	few	TRBJ1-2	TGTGCCACTGCGGACTCCCCCAATGGCTACACCTTC	CATADSPNGYTF
-	TRBV11-2	15	-	TRBJ1-4	TGTGCCAGCAGCTGGACAAGATTACAGAATGAAAAACTGTTTTTT	CASSWTRLQNEKLFF
-	TRBV25-1	16	-	TRBJ1-1	TGTGCCAGCAGTGAATATCCCCCAGGGTGGGGCACTGAAGCTTTCTTT	CASSEYPPGWGTEAFF
-	TRBV7-9	12	-	TRBJ2-1	TGTGCCAGCAGCTTAATGTCTAGAGAGCAGTTCTTC	CASSLMSREQFF
-	TRBV30	15	-	TRBJ1-5	TGTGCCTGGAGTCGCCAGGGGTCATTCAATCAGCCCCAGCATTTT	CAWSRQGSFNQPQHF
TRBD2	TRBV3-1/TRBV3-2	11	-	TRBJ2-1	TGTGCCAGCGGGCTAGCGGGGGGGGTGTTCTTC	CASGLAGGVFF
-	TRBV6-5	13	-	TRBJ1-2	TGTGCCAGCAATCTGCCAGGCTTCTATGGCTACACCTTC	CASNLPGFYGYTF
-	TRBV21-1	15	-	TRBJ1-4	TGTGCCAGCAGATACAGGGGAGCCCCACTGGACGGCAGGATTTTT	CASRYRGAPLDGRIF
-	TRBV11-2	13	-	TRBJ2-7	TGTGCCAGCACCCTCGGGGTCTCCTACGAGCAGTACTTC	CASTLGVSYEQYF
TRBD1	TRBV19	15	-	TRBJ1-5	TGTGCCAGTAGTATTCGGACAGGGAAGGGTCAGCCCCAGCATTTT	CASSIRTGKGQPQHF
-	TRBV10-3	13	few	TRBJ1-5	TGTGCCAGCCACGAGGATAGCAATCAGCCCCAGCATTTT	CASHEDSNQPQHF
-	TRBV5-1	15	-	TRBJ1-1	TGCGCCAGCAGCTTGTCGTCCTCAGGTGGCACTGAAGCTTTCTTT	CASSLSSSGGTEAFF
TRBD1	TRBV10-3	12	-	TRBJ1-2	TGTGCCATCAACAGGGGAGTCTATGGCTACACCTTC	CAINRGVYGYTF
TRBD1	TRBV5-1	16	-	TRBJ2-5	TGCGCCAGCAGCCGAGGGACAGATACCCTCCAAGAGACCCAGTACTTC	CASSRGTDTLQETQYF
TRBD1	TRBV24-1	15	-	TRBJ1-4	TGTGCCACCCTTTTCCTCTCCCGGGACAGAGGAAAACTGTTTTTT	CATLFLSRDRGKLFF
TRBD1	TRBV11-2	14	-	TRBJ2-7	TGTGCCAGCAGCTTAGGGACAGGGTGGTACGAGCAGTACTTC	CASSLGTGWYEQYF
TRBD1	TRBV3-1/TRBV3-2	14	-	TRBJ1-1	TGTGCCAGCAGCCAGGGACAGGAGTGGACTGAAGCTTTCTTT	CASSQGQEWTEAFF
-	TRBV11-2	12	-	TRBJ2-5	TGTGCCAGCAGCCAACTGAGGGAGACCCAGTACTTC	CASSQLRETQYF
-	TRBV2	14	-	TRBJ1-5	TGTGCCAGCGGGGGCGCCGGTAGCAATCAGCCCCAGCATTTT	CASGGAGSNQPQHF
-	TRBV5-1	14	-	TRBJ2-3	TGCGCCAGCCGGGGGAGCGAACGCACAGATACGCAGTATTTT	CASRGSERTDTQYF
TRBD1	TRBV6-5	15	-	TRBJ1-1	TGTGCCATTACCCCCCCTCGACAGGGAAGGACTGAAGCTTTCTTT	CAITPPRQGRTEAFF
-	TRBV4-1	16	-	TRBJ1-1	TGCGCCAGCAGCCAAGGCGCGGACGGGGGACGCACTGAAGCTTTCTTT	CASSQGADGGRTEAFF
TRBD1	TRBV24-1	13	-	TRBJ2-1	TGTGCCACCGCAGGACAGGGCGGGGATGAGCAGTTCTTC	CATAGQGGDEQFF
TRBD1	TRBV5-1	18	-	TRBJ2-6	TGCGCCAGCAGCTTGCGGACAGGGGGAAACTCTGGGGCCAACGTCCTGACTTTC	CASSLRTGGNSGANVLTF
TRBD1	TRBV19	12	-	TRBJ1-2	TGTGCCAGTAGTATTTACAGGGGTGGCTACACCTTC	CASSIYRGGYTF
TRBD1	TRBV2	13	-	TRBJ1-3	TGTGCCAGCAGGACAGGGCCTGGAAACACCATATATTTT	CASRTGPGNTIYF
-	TRBV12-3/TRBV12-4	13	-	TRBJ1-1	TGTGCCAGCAACCCCCGGGGGTCCACTGAAGCTTTCTTT	CASNPRGSTEAFF
TRBD2	TRBV15	14	once	TRBJ2-3	TGTGCCACCAGGACTAGCGGAGTAACAGATACGCAGTATTTT	CATRTSGVTDTQYF
-	TRBV5-1	16	few	TRBJ1-4	TGCGCCAGCAGCCTGGGCGGTTACGGCTCGAATGAAAAACTGTTTTTT	CASSLGGYGSNEKLFF
-	TRBV3-1/TRBV3-2	14	few	TRBJ1-6	TGTGCCAGCAGCCAAGTCCAGGGTAATTCACCCCTCCACTTT	CASSQVQGNSPLHF
-	TRBV24-1	17	-	TRBJ1-5	TGTGCCACCAGTGACTCCAAACAGGGATATAGCAATCAGCCCCAGCATTTT	CATSDSKQGYSNQPQHF
TRBD1	TRBV14	17	once	TRBJ2-2	TGTGCCAGCAGCCCCCTTCGAGTGACAGGGGACACCGGGGAGCTGTTTTTT	CASSPLRVTGDTGELFF
-	TRBV2	15	-	TRBJ1-1	TGTGCCAGCAGTGCCCCACAGGGTGCGACCACTGAAGCTTTCTTT	CASSAPQGATTEAFF
-	TRBV5-1	13	once	TRBJ2-1	TGCGCCAGCAGCACAGGAGCCTACAATGAGCAGTTCTTC	CASSTGAYNEQFF
TRBD2	TRBV19	16	once	TRBJ2-4	TGTGCCAGTAATACCGGGGGGGCGGTGGCCAAAAACATTCAGTACTTC	CASNTGGAVAKNIQYF
-	TRBV5-1	13	-	TRBJ2-5	TGCGCCAGCAGCTTGGGGGCTCAAGAGACCCAGTACTTC	CASSLGAQETQYF
TRBD1	TRBV2	16	-	TRBJ1-2	TGTGCCAGCAGTACCGGGACAGGGGGATCTAACTATGGCTACACCTTC	CASSTGTGGSNYGYTF
-	TRBV7-9	12	-	TRBJ1-2	TGTGCCAGCATAGGACAAAACTATGGCTACACCTTC	CASIGQNYGYTF
-	TRBV9	15	-	TRBJ1-3	TGTGCCAGCAGCGTACGGGACACCTCTGGAAACACCATATATTTT	CASSVRDTSGNTIYF
TRBD2	TRBV5-1	16	-	TRBJ2-3	TGCGCCAGCAACCCGACTAGCGGGGTCCCCACAGATACGCAGTATTTT	CASNPTSGVPTDTQYF